The rows below give T cell receptor beta chains drawn from one sample of a study of shared clonotypes between healthy human individuals. Sequencing used immunoSEQ multiplex PCR; TCRdb keeps in-frame clones, though not all of them. Here the sample spans over 2,000,000 clones, approximately 92% being singletons. The sequencing input was naive CD8+ T cells from PBMCs. The receptors derive from a man in his late teens or twenties in good health. Some clones in this sample may be carry-over from other donors' samples. Both conserved end residues are part of each CDR3. A D gene is named only where the DNA matches it firmly. Clone size is given for some rows only: seen once, a few or many times, or a class if the clone is expanded.

j_gene: TRBJ2-1; abundance: .; d_gene: TRBD1; v_gene: TRBV7-9; CDR3nt: TGTGCCAGCAGCTCAACCGGGACAGGGGACAGAGACAATGAGCAGTTCTTC; CDR3aa: CASSSTGTGDRDNEQFF
j_gene: TRBJ2-7; abundance: .; d_gene: TRBD2; v_gene: TRBV5-1; CDR3nt: TGCGCCAGCAGCTTAGCCCGGGGGGCCTACGAGCAGTACTTC; CDR3aa: CASSLARGAYEQYF
j_gene: TRBJ2-7; abundance: .; d_gene: .; v_gene: TRBV7-9; CDR3nt: TGTGCCAGCAGCGTGGCGTTGGAGCAGTACTTC; CDR3aa: CASSVALEQYF
j_gene: TRBJ2-2; abundance: .; d_gene: .; v_gene: TRBV5-1; CDR3nt: TGCGCCAGCAGCTTGCCCTGGGGCCCCGGGGAGCTGTTTTTT; CDR3aa: CASSLPWGPGELFF
j_gene: TRBJ2-7; abundance: .; d_gene: .; v_gene: TRBV19; CDR3nt: TGTGCCAGTAGTATATTCTCTGGGGGCTTTCCCTACGAGCAGTACTTC; CDR3aa: CASSIFSGGFPYEQYF
j_gene: TRBJ2-7; abundance: .; d_gene: TRBD1; v_gene: TRBV6-6; CDR3nt: TGTGCCAGCAGTTACGACAGGGACTACGAGCAGTACTTC; CDR3aa: CASSYDRDYEQYF
j_gene: TRBJ1-4; abundance: .; d_gene: .; v_gene: TRBV6-1; CDR3nt: TGTGCCAGCAGTGACCGGATTAATGAAAAACTGTTTTTT; CDR3aa: CASSDRINEKLFF
j_gene: TRBJ2-7; abundance: .; d_gene: .; v_gene: TRBV13; CDR3nt: TGTGCCAGCAGCGAGCGACTATCTATAAAATACGAGCAGTACTTC; CDR3aa: CASSERLSIKYEQYF
j_gene: TRBJ2-7; abundance: .; d_gene: TRBD1; v_gene: TRBV7-9; CDR3nt: TGTGCCAGCAGCCCCGGGACAGGGCGCGGCGAGCAGTACTTC; CDR3aa: CASSPGTGRGEQYF
j_gene: TRBJ1-3; abundance: few; d_gene: .; v_gene: TRBV7-9; CDR3nt: TGTGCCAGCAGCCCTACAGGAAACACCATATATTTT; CDR3aa: CASSPTGNTIYF
j_gene: TRBJ2-1; abundance: .; d_gene: .; v_gene: TRBV6-6; CDR3nt: TGTGCCAGCTGTATAGGGAACAATGAGCAGTTCTTC; CDR3aa: CASCIGNNEQFF
j_gene: TRBJ2-7; abundance: .; d_gene: TRBD2; v_gene: TRBV19; CDR3nt: TGTGCCAGTACTAGCGGGGAAACCTACGAGCAGTACTTC; CDR3aa: CASTSGETYEQYF
j_gene: TRBJ2-7; abundance: .; d_gene: TRBD2; v_gene: TRBV5-5; CDR3nt: TGTGCCAGCAGCTTGGGGGCTAGCGGGACCTACGAGCAGTACTTC; CDR3aa: CASSLGASGTYEQYF
j_gene: TRBJ2-7; abundance: once; d_gene: .; v_gene: TRBV29-1; CDR3nt: TGCAGCGTTAGGTTTACCGGGACTGAAGGCCCTACCCCCACCCGCTACGAGCAGTACTTC; CDR3aa: CSVRFTGTEGPTPTRYEQYF
j_gene: TRBJ2-3; abundance: .; d_gene: .; v_gene: TRBV5-1; CDR3nt: TGCGCCAGCAGCCCCCACGGGGTGCTCACAGATACGCAGTATTTT; CDR3aa: CASSPHGVLTDTQYF
j_gene: TRBJ2-7; abundance: .; d_gene: TRBD1; v_gene: TRBV27; CDR3nt: TGTGCCAGCAGCTTTGGGAGACAGGGTTACGAGCAGTACTTC; CDR3aa: CASSFGRQGYEQYF
j_gene: TRBJ2-3; abundance: .; d_gene: TRBD1; v_gene: TRBV14; CDR3nt: TGTGCCAGCAGTCCAAGACAGGGATACACAGATACGCAGTATTTT; CDR3aa: CASSPRQGYTDTQYF
j_gene: TRBJ2-7; abundance: .; d_gene: .; v_gene: TRBV4-1; CDR3nt: TGCGCCAGCAGCCAAGCCCGGGATCGCAACGAGCAGTACTTC; CDR3aa: CASSQARDRNEQYF
j_gene: TRBJ2-1; abundance: .; d_gene: .; v_gene: TRBV30; CDR3nt: TGTGCCTGGAGTGGCCAGTCAATCGGGTACAATGAGCAGTTCTTC; CDR3aa: CAWSGQSIGYNEQFF
j_gene: TRBJ2-1; abundance: .; d_gene: .; v_gene: TRBV27; CDR3nt: TGTGCCAGCAGTTTCGCCAATGAGCAGTTCTTC; CDR3aa: CASSFANEQFF
j_gene: TRBJ2-7; abundance: .; d_gene: TRBD1; v_gene: TRBV4-3; CDR3nt: TGCGCCAGCAGCCCAACAGGGGGCGGACTAGAAGGACAAGTCTACGAGCAGTACTTC; CDR3aa: CASSPTGGGLEGQVYEQYF
j_gene: TRBJ1-5; abundance: .; d_gene: .; v_gene: TRBV19; CDR3nt: TGTGCCAGTAGTATAGATCGTGCAGGGGCGGGCAATCAGCCCCAGCATTTT; CDR3aa: CASSIDRAGAGNQPQHF
j_gene: TRBJ2-1; abundance: once; d_gene: .; v_gene: TRBV9; CDR3nt: TGTGCCAGCAGCGCGCCTCAGGGGCTTCACTTGTACAATGAGCAGTTCTTC; CDR3aa: CASSAPQGLHLYNEQFF
j_gene: TRBJ2-1; abundance: .; d_gene: .; v_gene: TRBV5-6; CDR3nt: TGTGCCAGCAGCACAGCGAGTCTCGGCTTTGAGCAGTTCTTC; CDR3aa: CASSTASLGFEQFF
j_gene: TRBJ1-2; abundance: .; d_gene: TRBD1; v_gene: TRBV11-2; CDR3nt: TGTGCCAGCAGCTTTTGGGGACAGGGGGACGGCTACACCTTC; CDR3aa: CASSFWGQGDGYTF
j_gene: TRBJ1-1; abundance: .; d_gene: TRBD1; v_gene: TRBV5-5; CDR3nt: TGTGCCAGCAGCACCCGGACAGGGGTTGGCACTGAAGCTTTCTTT; CDR3aa: CASSTRTGVGTEAFF
j_gene: TRBJ2-5; abundance: .; d_gene: TRBD1; v_gene: TRBV13; CDR3nt: TGTGCCAGCAGCTCCCTAGGGGGCCGGTTACAAGAGACCCAGTACTTC; CDR3aa: CASSSLGGRLQETQYF
j_gene: TRBJ2-3; abundance: .; d_gene: .; v_gene: TRBV7-9; CDR3nt: TGTGCCAGCAGCTTACGGCAGGGCAACCCTGCGGGAGATACGCAGTATTTT; CDR3aa: CASSLRQGNPAGDTQYF
j_gene: TRBJ1-1; abundance: .; d_gene: .; v_gene: TRBV5-1; CDR3nt: TGCGCCAGCAGCTTGGTAGCTTTGGGGGCTGAAGCTTTCTTT; CDR3aa: CASSLVALGAEAFF
j_gene: TRBJ2-5; abundance: .; d_gene: TRBD1; v_gene: TRBV6-6; CDR3nt: TGTGCCAGCAGTCTGACAGGGGGTTTTCAAGAGACCCAGTACTTC; CDR3aa: CASSLTGGFQETQYF
j_gene: TRBJ2-3; abundance: .; d_gene: TRBD2; v_gene: TRBV27; CDR3nt: TGTGCCAGCAGTTCTACCACTAGCGGAGGCACAGATACGCAGTATTTT; CDR3aa: CASSSTTSGGTDTQYF
j_gene: TRBJ2-1; abundance: .; d_gene: TRBD1; v_gene: TRBV9; CDR3nt: TGTGCCAGCAGCCCATGGGACAGCATAGCTGAGCAGTTCTTC; CDR3aa: CASSPWDSIAEQFF
j_gene: TRBJ2-7; abundance: .; d_gene: TRBD1; v_gene: TRBV5-1; CDR3nt: TGCGCCAGCAGCCCTCCGGACAGGGGAGGCTTCGAGCAGTACTTC; CDR3aa: CASSPPDRGGFEQYF
j_gene: TRBJ2-5; abundance: once; d_gene: .; v_gene: TRBV15; CDR3nt: TGTGCCACCAGCGTAGAGAGGACCGTTCAAGAGACCCAGTACTTC; CDR3aa: CATSVERTVQETQYF
j_gene: TRBJ2-7; abundance: .; d_gene: TRBD1; v_gene: TRBV28; CDR3nt: TGTGCCAGCAGTGCCGGGACAGGGATCGAGCAGTACTTC; CDR3aa: CASSAGTGIEQYF
j_gene: TRBJ1-4; abundance: few; d_gene: .; v_gene: TRBV28; CDR3nt: TGTGCCAGCAGTACCCTCCGGGACTCCTATGAAAAACTGTTTTTT; CDR3aa: CASSTLRDSYEKLFF
j_gene: TRBJ1-2; abundance: .; d_gene: .; v_gene: TRBV6-1; CDR3nt: TGTGCCAGCACCGGGGGGTCTAACTATGGCTACACCTTC; CDR3aa: CASTGGSNYGYTF
j_gene: TRBJ2-1; abundance: .; d_gene: .; v_gene: TRBV7-9; CDR3nt: TGTGCCAGCAGCTTAGCATTCAGGTGGGGCCGGTTCATAAATGAGCAGTTCTTC; CDR3aa: CASSLAFRWGRFINEQFF
j_gene: TRBJ1-1; abundance: few; d_gene: .; v_gene: TRBV30; CDR3nt: TGTGCCTGCCTTACATGGGGGCGGAATATGAACACTGAAGCTTTCTTT; CDR3aa: CACLTWGRNMNTEAFF
j_gene: TRBJ2-2; abundance: .; d_gene: TRBD2; v_gene: TRBV19; CDR3nt: TGTGCCACAAGCGAGAAGCGGGAGAACACCGGGGAGCTGTTTTTT; CDR3aa: CATSEKRENTGELFF
j_gene: TRBJ2-3; abundance: .; d_gene: TRBD2; v_gene: TRBV28; CDR3nt: TGTGCCAGCAGTTTGCCCACGACTAGCGGGTTGACCACAGATACGCAGTATTTT; CDR3aa: CASSLPTTSGLTTDTQYF
j_gene: TRBJ2-3; abundance: .; d_gene: .; v_gene: TRBV7-2; CDR3nt: TGTGCCAGCAGCAAGGACTATCGGTCCCAGTATTTT; CDR3aa: CASSKDYRSQYF
j_gene: TRBJ2-2; abundance: .; d_gene: .; v_gene: TRBV27; CDR3nt: TGTGCCAGCAGTATCAAACCCCCAGGCTGGGAGAGCACCGGGGAGCTGTTTTTT; CDR3aa: CASSIKPPGWESTGELFF
j_gene: TRBJ2-7; abundance: .; d_gene: TRBD1; v_gene: TRBV5-1; CDR3nt: TGCGCCAGCAGCTCACGGGACAGTTATCCCTACGAGCAGTACTTC; CDR3aa: CASSSRDSYPYEQYF
j_gene: TRBJ2-7; abundance: .; d_gene: TRBD2; v_gene: TRBV11-2; CDR3nt: TGTGCCAGCAGCACCGAGCGGGAGCCACTTTACGAGCAGTACTTC; CDR3aa: CASSTEREPLYEQYF
j_gene: TRBJ2-1; abundance: .; d_gene: .; v_gene: TRBV5-6; CDR3nt: TGTGCCAGCAGCTGGTGGCGGGATTACAATGAGCAGTTCTTC; CDR3aa: CASSWWRDYNEQFF
j_gene: TRBJ1-2; abundance: few; d_gene: .; v_gene: TRBV27; CDR3nt: TGTGCCAGCAGCCTACAGGGAAACTATGGCTACACCTTC; CDR3aa: CASSLQGNYGYTF
j_gene: TRBJ1-4; abundance: .; d_gene: .; v_gene: TRBV7-9; CDR3nt: TGTGCCAGCAGTCACAGTCAGGGTGAGGATGAAAAACTGTTTTTT; CDR3aa: CASSHSQGEDEKLFF
j_gene: TRBJ2-5; abundance: .; d_gene: TRBD2; v_gene: TRBV11-2; CDR3nt: TGTGCCAGCAGCGACACCGGGACTAGCGGAGAGACCCAGTACTTC; CDR3aa: CASSDTGTSGETQYF
j_gene: TRBJ1-1; abundance: .; d_gene: .; v_gene: TRBV7-2; CDR3nt: TGTGCCAGCAGCTCACCCGGGGGAATCGGGTTTCACCTTAACACTGAAGCTTTCTTT; CDR3aa: CASSSPGGIGFHLNTEAFF
j_gene: TRBJ2-7; abundance: .; d_gene: TRBD2; v_gene: TRBV7-9; CDR3nt: TGTGCCAGCAGCTTAACTGCGATAGCGGGAGGCCCCCTGGAGCAGTACTTC; CDR3aa: CASSLTAIAGGPLEQYF
j_gene: TRBJ2-7; abundance: .; d_gene: TRBD2; v_gene: TRBV7-2; CDR3nt: TGTGCCAGCAGCTTAGGTGGCTGGCGGGAGCTCTCCTACGAGCAGTACTTC; CDR3aa: CASSLGGWRELSYEQYF
j_gene: TRBJ2-7; abundance: .; d_gene: .; v_gene: TRBV29-1; CDR3nt: TGCAGCGTTGAGGAGGACACCGCCTACGAGCAGTACTTC; CDR3aa: CSVEEDTAYEQYF